The rows below give T cell receptor beta chains drawn from one sample of a study of blood T cells in healthy people across ages. In TCRdb, the 5' RACE reads were re-called with MiXCR into one record per CDR3 protein. The data hold about 650,000 distinct CDR3 sequences, with about 50% observed a single time. Sequenced input: blood. Source of these receptors: a woman at least 80 years old in good health. CDR3s include the opening cysteine and the closing phenylalanine or tryptophan. D genes are given only for firm matches. Part of the rows lack a size; the others show once, few, many or a class for expanded clones.

V gene: TRBV20-1; J gene: TRBJ2-7; clone size: NA; D gene: NA; CDR3 DNA: TGCAGTGCTGCCCCGGGTGGAAGGGGCCACGAGCAGTACTTC; CDR3 protein: CSAAPGGRGHEQYF
V gene: TRBV3-1; J gene: TRBJ1-1; clone size: many; D gene: NA; CDR3 DNA: TGTGCCAGCAGCCAAGGAAGCACTGAAGCTTTCTTT; CDR3 protein: CASSQGSTEAFF
V gene: TRBV30; J gene: TRBJ2-5; clone size: few; D gene: TRBD2; CDR3 DNA: TGTGCCTGGAGTCCAGCCCTAGCGGGTGAGGAGACCCAGTACTTC; CDR3 protein: CAWSPALAGEETQYF
V gene: TRBV11-1; J gene: TRBJ2-3; clone size: NA; D gene: NA; CDR3 DNA: TGTGCCAGCAGCGTGGGGAGGATAGATACGCAGTATTTT; CDR3 protein: CASSVGRIDTQYF
V gene: TRBV24-1; J gene: TRBJ2-7; clone size: many; D gene: TRBD1; CDR3 DNA: TGTGCCACCAGTGATTCGGACAGGGCCTACGAGCAGTACTTC; CDR3 protein: CATSDSDRAYEQYF
V gene: TRBV12-3/TRBV12-4; J gene: TRBJ2-7; clone size: NA; D gene: TRBD1; CDR3 DNA: TGTGCCAGCAGTTTTGGACAGGGAGGCTTCGACGAGCAGTACTTC; CDR3 protein: CASSFGQGGFDEQYF
V gene: TRBV3-1; J gene: TRBJ2-7; clone size: many; D gene: TRBD2; CDR3 DNA: TGTGCCAGCAGCCAAGGCAGGAGCGGGAGTTGGGAGCAGTACTTC; CDR3 protein: CASSQGRSGSWEQYF
V gene: TRBV7-7; J gene: TRBJ2-5; clone size: NA; D gene: TRBD2; CDR3 DNA: TGTGCCATTGGACAGAGGACTAGCGGGAGTTTTTGGGAGACCCAGTACTTC; CDR3 protein: CAIGQRTSGSFWETQYF
V gene: TRBV4-1; J gene: TRBJ2-1; clone size: NA; D gene: NA; CDR3 DNA: TGCGCCAGCAGCCGGAACCCTAGCGACCGCTACAATGAGCAGTTCTTC; CDR3 protein: CASSRNPSDRYNEQFF
V gene: TRBV20-1; J gene: TRBJ2-1; clone size: many; D gene: NA; CDR3 DNA: TGCAGTGCCGGGTCGGGCCGTACAAGTGAGCAGTTCTTC; CDR3 protein: CSAGSGRTSEQFF
V gene: TRBV7-2; J gene: TRBJ2-6; clone size: NA; D gene: NA; CDR3 DNA: TGTGCCAGCAGCCGCCTAGTGAGCTCTGGGGCCAACGTCCTGACTTTC; CDR3 protein: CASSRLVSSGANVLTF
V gene: TRBV24-1; J gene: TRBJ2-1; clone size: NA; D gene: TRBD1; CDR3 DNA: TGTGCCACCAGTGATTTGCCCACCGACAGGGGGAATGAGCAGTTCTTC; CDR3 protein: CATSDLPTDRGNEQFF
V gene: TRBV4-1; J gene: TRBJ2-1; clone size: NA; D gene: TRBD2; CDR3 DNA: TGCGCCAGCAGCCAGGACTGGACTAGCGGGGCCTACAATGAGCAGTTCTTC; CDR3 protein: CASSQDWTSGAYNEQFF
V gene: TRBV7-9; J gene: TRBJ1-4; clone size: few; D gene: NA; CDR3 DNA: TGTGCCAGCAGACCTCAAGGGGCGACGAATGAAAAACTGTTTTTT; CDR3 protein: CASRPQGATNEKLFF
V gene: TRBV4-2; J gene: TRBJ1-2; clone size: NA; D gene: NA; CDR3 DNA: TGTGCCAGCAGCCTAAATCCTCAGGGCAGCTATGGCTACACCTTC; CDR3 protein: CASSLNPQGSYGYTF
V gene: TRBV11-2; J gene: TRBJ1-4; clone size: once; D gene: TRBD1; CDR3 DNA: TGTGCCAGCAGCCAAGGGACAGGGCGACCTGAAAAACTGTTTTTT; CDR3 protein: CASSQGTGRPEKLFF
V gene: TRBV5-1; J gene: TRBJ2-1; clone size: NA; D gene: NA; CDR3 DNA: TGCGCCAGCAGCTCAGCGGGTCAAACCACAGATACGCAGTTCTTC; CDR3 protein: CASSSAGQTTDTQFF
V gene: TRBV12-3/TRBV12-4; J gene: TRBJ2-1; clone size: NA; D gene: NA; CDR3 DNA: TGTGCCAGCAGTTTTCGCGGACCAAAGCAGTTCTTC; CDR3 protein: CASSFRGPKQFF
V gene: TRBV29-1; J gene: TRBJ2-7; clone size: many; D gene: TRBD1; CDR3 DNA: TGCAGCGTTGCGAAGGGACAGGGGGGGTACGAGCAGTACTTC; CDR3 protein: CSVAKGQGGYEQYF
V gene: TRBV15; J gene: TRBJ2-5; clone size: few; D gene: NA; CDR3 DNA: TGTGCCACCAGCAGAGGTCATTTCAATGAGCAGTACTTC; CDR3 protein: CATSRGHFNEQYF
V gene: TRBV6-1; J gene: TRBJ2-1; clone size: NA; D gene: TRBD2; CDR3 DNA: TGTGCCAGCAGCCGCGGGACTAGCGGAGGCCGCTCCTACAATGAGCAGTTCTTC; CDR3 protein: CASSRGTSGGRSYNEQFF
V gene: TRBV20-1; J gene: TRBJ2-3; clone size: NA; D gene: TRBD1; CDR3 DNA: TGCAGTGCTAGAGAGGACAGGGGAGTGGCAGATACGCAGTATTTT; CDR3 protein: CSAREDRGVADTQYF
V gene: TRBV5-1; J gene: TRBJ2-2; clone size: NA; D gene: NA; CDR3 DNA: TGCGCCAGCCGCTCGGGTGTGTTGGACACCGGGGAGCTGTTTTTT; CDR3 protein: CASRSGVLDTGELFF
V gene: TRBV28; J gene: TRBJ1-1; clone size: NA; D gene: NA; CDR3 DNA: TGTGCCAGCAGCCTCGAACCCCTACGGGACACTGAAGCTTTCTTT; CDR3 protein: CASSLEPLRDTEAFF
V gene: TRBV14; J gene: TRBJ2-3; clone size: NA; D gene: TRBD2; CDR3 DNA: TGTGCCAGCAGCGCGAGGGGACTACGCGTCACAGATACGCAGTATTTT; CDR3 protein: CASSARGLRVTDTQYF
V gene: TRBV19; J gene: TRBJ1-1; clone size: few; D gene: TRBD1; CDR3 DNA: TGTGCCAGTAGTATTTGGCAGGGGGCACCAGCTTTCTTT; CDR3 protein: CASSIWQGAPAFF
V gene: TRBV12-3/TRBV12-4; J gene: TRBJ1-6; clone size: NA; D gene: NA; CDR3 DNA: TGTGCCAGCAGTTTGGGGGGGTGGTCACCCCTCCACTTT; CDR3 protein: CASSLGGWSPLHF
V gene: TRBV7-6; J gene: TRBJ1-2; clone size: NA; D gene: NA; CDR3 DNA: TGTGCCAGCAGCTTAATTCCCCGACCCAGCGGAGCCTATGGCTACACCTTC; CDR3 protein: CASSLIPRPSGAYGYTF
V gene: TRBV20-1; J gene: TRBJ1-1; clone size: NA; D gene: NA; CDR3 DNA: TGCAGTGCTTCCCCGGACGGGAACACTGAAGCTTTCTTT; CDR3 protein: CSASPDGNTEAFF
V gene: TRBV28; J gene: TRBJ2-2; clone size: few; D gene: TRBD2; CDR3 DNA: TGTGCCAGCAGCCCCGGGGGGGCCCACACCGGGGAGCTGTTTTTT; CDR3 protein: CASSPGGAHTGELFF
V gene: TRBV7-7; J gene: TRBJ2-3; clone size: NA; D gene: NA; CDR3 DNA: TGTGCCAGCAGCTTAAAAGCAGCTAGCACAGATACGCAGTATTTT; CDR3 protein: CASSLKAASTDTQYF
V gene: TRBV28; J gene: TRBJ1-4; clone size: NA; D gene: NA; CDR3 DNA: TGTGCCAGCAGCGGCACCCCTAATGAAAAACTGTTTTTT; CDR3 protein: CASSGTPNEKLFF
V gene: TRBV12-3/TRBV12-4; J gene: TRBJ2-5; clone size: NA; D gene: TRBD1; CDR3 DNA: TGTGCCACCCAAGGGACAGGGGGTTTCGAGACCCAGTACTTC; CDR3 protein: CATQGTGGFETQYF
V gene: TRBV6-6; J gene: TRBJ2-3; clone size: NA; D gene: NA; CDR3 DNA: TGTGTCAGCAGTAACCGGGATAGCGGAAGGTTCACAGATACGCAGTATTTT; CDR3 protein: CVSSNRDSGRFTDTQYF
V gene: TRBV20-1; J gene: TRBJ2-3; clone size: NA; D gene: TRBD2; CDR3 DNA: TGCAGTGCCCGACAAAACATGGGAGGGGATACGCAGTATTTT; CDR3 protein: CSARQNMGGDTQYF
V gene: TRBV5-1; J gene: TRBJ2-5; clone size: NA; D gene: NA; CDR3 DNA: TGCGCCAGCAGCCGCATCCCGACTAACAATGAGCAGTACTTC; CDR3 protein: CASSRIPTNNEQYF
V gene: TRBV2; J gene: TRBJ2-3; clone size: many; D gene: NA; CDR3 DNA: TGTGCCAGCAGCGACGTAGCCGTGAGCACAGATACGCAGTATTTT; CDR3 protein: CASSDVAVSTDTQYF
V gene: TRBV15; J gene: TRBJ1-2; clone size: NA; D gene: TRBD1; CDR3 DNA: TGTGCCACCAGCAGAGGGACAGGGGCAACCATTAACTATGGCTACACCTTC; CDR3 protein: CATSRGTGATINYGYTF
V gene: TRBV28; J gene: TRBJ2-3; clone size: NA; D gene: NA; CDR3 DNA: TGTGCCAGCAGTGGTGGTGGGGTGAGCACAGATACGCAGTATTTT; CDR3 protein: CASSGGGVSTDTQYF
V gene: TRBV9; J gene: TRBJ2-5; clone size: NA; D gene: NA; CDR3 DNA: TGTGCCAGCAACACCCGGGACGGAGAGACCCAGTACTTC; CDR3 protein: CASNTRDGETQYF
V gene: TRBV7-8; J gene: TRBJ2-7; clone size: NA; D gene: NA; CDR3 DNA: TGTGCCAGCAGCTTAGCGGGGAGGTTGGGCAGGGTCCGAACTTACGAGCAGTACTTC; CDR3 protein: CASSLAGRLGRVRTYEQYF